The clone carrying this T cell receptor beta chain was recorded at least ten times. The record originates from a study of HIV-infected children after antiretroviral therapy interruption. Treatment denoted: PENTA 11 planned treatment interruption arm or continuous ART arm. V dropped 5 bases and J dropped 2 bases, with 14 bases sitting between them. The CDR3 is 15 amino acids. Germline values: CDR1 SEHNR, CDR2 FQNEAQ (reference sequence). The TCR library was built from RNA with a 3' RACE protocol and unique molecular identifiers. TCRdb called the 3' RACE reads again in MiXCR, with one record for every CDR3 protein. The table shows approximately 95,000 distinct CDR3 sequences, with around 6.9% occurring only once.

The receptor was derived from a pool of human donors with HIV. The rearrangement links TRBV7-9 to TRBJ2-3; tentatively, D is TRBD1 (5 bases). The sample in question was CD45RA+ CD4+ T cells from PBMCs, pooled from several time points, obtained from a donor given antiretroviral therapy, either interrupted or continuous. The subset is: naive CD4+ CD45RA+ CD45RO- T cells. CDR3 sequence reads: CASSRSDSNTDTQYF. The CDR3 DNA is TGTGCCAGCAGCCGATCCGACAGCAACACAGATACGCAGTATTTT.